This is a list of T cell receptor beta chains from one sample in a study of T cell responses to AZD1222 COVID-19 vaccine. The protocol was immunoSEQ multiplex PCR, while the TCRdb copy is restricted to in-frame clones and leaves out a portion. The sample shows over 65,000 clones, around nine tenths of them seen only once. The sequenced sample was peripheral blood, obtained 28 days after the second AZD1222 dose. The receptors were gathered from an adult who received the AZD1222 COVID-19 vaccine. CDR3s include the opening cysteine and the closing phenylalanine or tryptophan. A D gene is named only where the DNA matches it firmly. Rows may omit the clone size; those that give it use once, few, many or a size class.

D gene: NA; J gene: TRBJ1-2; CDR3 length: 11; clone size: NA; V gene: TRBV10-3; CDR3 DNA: TGTGCCATCAGTGATGGTCTCCGAGGCACCTTC; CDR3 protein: CAISDGLRGTF
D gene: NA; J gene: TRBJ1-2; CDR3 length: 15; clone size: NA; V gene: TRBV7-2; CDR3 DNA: TGTGCCAGCAGCTTAGATACAGGGAGGAGCTATGGCTACACCTTC; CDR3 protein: CASSLDTGRSYGYTF
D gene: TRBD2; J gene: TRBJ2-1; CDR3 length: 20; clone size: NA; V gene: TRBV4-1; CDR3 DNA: TGCGCCAGCAGCCTAAGAGAATCTAGCGGGACGAAAATATCCTACAATGAGCAGTTCTTC; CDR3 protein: CASSLRESSGTKISYNEQFF
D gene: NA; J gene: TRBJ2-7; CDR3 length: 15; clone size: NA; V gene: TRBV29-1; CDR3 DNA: TGCAGCGTTGTGGGGACTTTTGGGACAGTCAACGAGCAGTACTTC; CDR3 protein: CSVVGTFGTVNEQYF
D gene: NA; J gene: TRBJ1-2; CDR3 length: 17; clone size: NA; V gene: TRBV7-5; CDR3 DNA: NA; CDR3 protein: CVRSLEVGQGAVSGYTF
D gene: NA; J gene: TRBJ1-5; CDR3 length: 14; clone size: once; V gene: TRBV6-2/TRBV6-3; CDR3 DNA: TGTGCCAGCAGCACCGGCAAGGAGAGTCAGCCCCAGCATTTT; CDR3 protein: CASSTGKESQPQHF
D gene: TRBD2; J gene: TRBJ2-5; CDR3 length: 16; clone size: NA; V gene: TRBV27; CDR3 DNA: TGTGCCAGCAGTGTTAGACTAGCGGGAGGACGGGAGACCCAGTACTTC; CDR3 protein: CASSVRLAGGRETQYF
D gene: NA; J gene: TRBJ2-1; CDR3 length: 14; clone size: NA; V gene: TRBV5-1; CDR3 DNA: TGCGCCAGCAGCGAGCAGGGGGGTCTATCTGAGCAGTTCTTC; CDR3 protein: CASSEQGGLSEQFF
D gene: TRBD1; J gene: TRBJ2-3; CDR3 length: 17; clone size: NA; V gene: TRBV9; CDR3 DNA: TGTGCCAGCAGCTCGGGACAGGGCCGGACTAGCACAGATACGCAGTATTTT; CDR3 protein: CASSSGQGRTSTDTQYF
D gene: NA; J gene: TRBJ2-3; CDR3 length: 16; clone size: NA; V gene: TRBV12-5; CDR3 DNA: TGTGCTAGTGGTTTGGCACAAGGGGGGACCGCAGATACGCAGTATTTT; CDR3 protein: CASGLAQGGTADTQYF
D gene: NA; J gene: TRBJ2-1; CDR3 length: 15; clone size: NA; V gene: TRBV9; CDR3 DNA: TGTGCCAGCAGCGTAGCAGGGCTGCCTTACAATGAGCAGTTCTTC; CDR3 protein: CASSVAGLPYNEQFF
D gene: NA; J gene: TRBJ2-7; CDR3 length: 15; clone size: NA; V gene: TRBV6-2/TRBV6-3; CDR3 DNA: TGTGCCAGCAGTAGTGAAACAGGAAGCATCTACGAGCAGTACTTC; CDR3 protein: CASSSETGSIYEQYF
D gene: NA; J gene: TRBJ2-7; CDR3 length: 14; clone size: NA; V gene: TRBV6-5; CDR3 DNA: TGTGCCAGCAATTCGAGGGGAGGTTCCTACGAGCAGTACTTC; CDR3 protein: CASNSRGGSYEQYF
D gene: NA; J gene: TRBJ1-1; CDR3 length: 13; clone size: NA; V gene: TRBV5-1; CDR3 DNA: TGCGCCAGCAGCTTCAGGGTTGGGACTGAAGCTTTCTTT; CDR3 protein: CASSFRVGTEAFF
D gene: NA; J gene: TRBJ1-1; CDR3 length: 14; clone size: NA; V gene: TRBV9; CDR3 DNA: TGTGCCAGCAGCGTAGTTCGAGGACAGTTTGAAGCTTTCTTT; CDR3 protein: CASSVVRGQFEAFF
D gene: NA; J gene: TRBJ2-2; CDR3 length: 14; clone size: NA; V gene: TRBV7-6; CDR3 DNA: TGTGCCAGCAGCTTAGTAACGGGCACCGGGGAGCTGTTTTTT; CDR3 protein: CASSLVTGTGELFF
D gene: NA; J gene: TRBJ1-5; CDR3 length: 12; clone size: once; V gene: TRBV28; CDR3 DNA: TGTGCCAGCAACAGGGGCAATCAGCCCCAGCATTTT; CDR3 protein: CASNRGNQPQHF
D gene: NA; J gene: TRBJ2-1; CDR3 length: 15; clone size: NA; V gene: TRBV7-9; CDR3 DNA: TGTGCCAGCAGCTTAGTGGGAGTAGGCGACAATGAGCAGTTCTTC; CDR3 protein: CASSLVGVGDNEQFF
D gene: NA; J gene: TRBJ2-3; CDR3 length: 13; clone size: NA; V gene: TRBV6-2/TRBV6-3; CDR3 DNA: TGTGCCAGCAGGCCTCTGGATGGGGATACGCAGTATTTT; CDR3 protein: CASRPLDGDTQYF
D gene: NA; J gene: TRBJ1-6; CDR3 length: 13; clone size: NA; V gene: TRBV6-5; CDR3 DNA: TGTGCCAGTATGGTTGGCCATAATTCACCCCTCCACTTT; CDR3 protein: CASMVGHNSPLHF
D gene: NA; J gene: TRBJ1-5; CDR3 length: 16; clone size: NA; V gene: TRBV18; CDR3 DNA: TGTGCCAGCTCACCTGCGTTGGGGAGTCTAGGACAGCCCCAGCATTTT; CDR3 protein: CASSPALGSLGQPQHF
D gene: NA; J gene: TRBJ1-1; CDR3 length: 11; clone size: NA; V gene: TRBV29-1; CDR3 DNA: TGCAGCGCGGGGGACGCTGGTGAAGCTTTCTTT; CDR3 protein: CSAGDAGEAFF
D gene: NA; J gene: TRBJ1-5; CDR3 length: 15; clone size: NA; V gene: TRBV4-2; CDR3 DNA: TGTGCCAGCAGCCAAGTATTAGGGGGCAATCAGCCCCAGCATTTT; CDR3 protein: CASSQVLGGNQPQHF
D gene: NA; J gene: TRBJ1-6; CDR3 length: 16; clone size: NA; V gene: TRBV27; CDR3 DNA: TGTGCCAGCAGTTTGAGTGGTCGGGCCTATAATTCACCCCTCCACTTT; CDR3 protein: CASSLSGRAYNSPLHF